The 19 T cell receptor beta chains given below trace back to one sample, sequenced in a study of spatial heterogeneity in lung cancer. Regarding the study as a whole: Counts that tracked tumor mutation counts were those of expanded intratumoral alpha and beta TCRs.

Documented time point: sample taken at primary tumor resection. MiXCR, applied by TCRdb to the 5' RACE reads, yields one record per CDR3 protein. The sample gives 3,000 to 4,000 distinct CDR3 sequences, 5.5% to 8% of which show up once; around 20% is in the top ten. Which antigens these TCRs recognize remains unknown. Sequences were derived from lung tumor tissue, sampled at surgery. These receptors all come from a male donor with early-stage non-small cell lung cancer.

This clonotype was seen many times. Since it is a stray read in a library aimed at alpha chains, this beta chain has a size that is not meaningful. This chain connects TRBV10-3 to TRBJ2-1; 7 nucleotides line up with TRBD2. This CDR3 region has 13 residues. Germline V CDR1 and CDR2: ENHRY, SYGVKD. V lost 9 bases and J lost 0; bases outside the gene matches: 2. The chain's CDR3 is CAMAGDSYNEQFF. The CDR3 bases are TGTGCCATGGCGGGGGACTCCTACAATGAGCAGTTCTTC.

This clonotype is judged medium-sized (0.01 to 0.1%). For a library built for alpha chains, this beta chain is a stray read; little rests on its size. V gene TRBV20-1 combines with J gene TRBJ2-3; TRBD2 might be the D (6 bases). Germline V CDR1 and CDR2: DFQATT, SNEGSKA (reference sequence). The germline V and J ends were trimmed by 6 bases and 0 bases, with 10 bases remaining between them. There are 13 residues in the CDR3. CDR3 amino acids: CSAPRESTDTQYF. The CDR3 nucleotides read TGCAGTGCCCCCCGGGAGAGCACAGATACGCAGTATTTT.

This clonotype ranks as medium-sized. Little can be read into the size of this beta chain, an off-target read in a library designed for alpha chains. This chain uses TRBV19 with TRBJ2-5, with D maybe TRBD1 (5 bases). The CDR3 consists of 14 residues. Germline CDR1 is LNHDA and CDR2 is SQIVND (reference sequence). Trimming left V 1 base short and J 5 bases short, with 11 bases between. CDR3 coding DNA: TGTGCCAGTAGTATAGCCCCAGGGCGCGAGACCCAGTACTTC. Its translation: CASSIAPGRETQYF.

Sample share makes this clonotype medium-sized (0.01 to 0.1%). This beta chain is a stray sequence in a library constructed for alpha chains; its clone size is not meaningful. The gene calls are TRBV6-2 or TRBV6-3 and TRBJ2-3; the match to TRBD2 covers 10 bases. After removal of 2 bases from V and 4 bases from J, the junction contained 0 bases not matched to a gene. The CDR3 is 14 residues long. The germline V gene encodes CDR1 MNHEY and CDR2 SVGEGT. The CDR3 sequence: CASSYSGGADTQYF. The CDR3 DNA reads as TGTGCCAGCAGTTACAGCGGGGGGGCAGATACGCAGTATTTT.

Comments on this clonotype: This beta chain is off target for a library built for alpha chains, so its abundance means little. The chain uses TRBV12-3 or TRBV12-4 and TRBJ2-1; the D is unclear. CDR3 length: 12 amino acids. V lost 5 bases, J lost 6 bases, and 8 bases lay in between. CDR3 DNA sequence: TGTGCCAGCAGTCTGACTCCCAATGAGCAGTTCTTC. Amino acids: CASSLTPNEQFF.

A word on this clonotype: Found in a library prepared for alpha chains, this beta chain is an off-target read, and its abundance has little meaning. This chain uses TRBV12-3 or TRBV12-4 with TRBJ2-3, with a possible D match to TRBD2 (5 bases). This CDR3 region has 12 residues. V was trimmed by 7 bases and J by 4 bases, leaving 9 bases between them. This CDR3 is CASTFSADTQYF. Here the CDR3 DNA reads TGTGCCAGCACCTTTAGCGCAGATACGCAGTATTTT.

At least ten counts were recorded for this clonotype. Found in a library prepared for alpha chains, this beta chain is an off-target read, and its abundance has little meaning. This chain connects TRBV29-1 to TRBJ1-1; D gene unclear. CDR3 length equals 12 residues. Germline CDR1 and CDR2: SQVTM and ANQGSEA. Trimming took 7 bases from V and 1 from J, leaving 10 bases between them. The CDR3 is CSGMTGNTEAFF. CDR3 nucleotide sequence: TGCAGCGGTATGACGGGGAACACTGAAGCTTTCTTT. Based on the CDR3 plus reference TRBV29-1 and TRBJ1-1, the full variable domain is SAVISQKPSRDICQRGTSLTIQCQVDSQVTMMFWYRQQPGQSLTLIATANQGSEATYESGFVIDKFPISRPNLTFSTLTVSNMSPEDSSIYLCSGMTGNTEAFFGQGTRLTVV.

This clonotype is medium-sized within its sample. The library was built for alpha chains, so this beta chain is an off-target read and its size means little. J is TRBJ1-2 and V is TRBV5-1; D gene uncertain. This CDR3 comprises 17 residues. CDR1 SGHRS and CDR2 YFSETQ come from the germline V gene. Trimming stripped 0 bases from V and 0 bases from J, with 15 bases between. This CDR3 reads CASSLAGGSSTNYGYTF. CDR3 nucleotides: TGCGCCAGCAGCTTGGCGGGCGGATCCTCAACTAACTATGGCTACACCTTC.

This clonotype has at least ten counts. This beta chain turned up in a library designed for alpha chains; as an off-target read, its abundance says little. This chain joins TRBV11-2 and TRBJ2-1; a weak D match, TRBD1 (5 bases). Germline V lookup: CDR1 SGHAT, CDR2 FQNNGV. V lost 6 bases and J 7 bases, leaving 16 bases between the germline ends. CDR3 size: 14 residues. CDR3 nucleotide sequence: TGTGCCAGCAGTTACCAGGGTGGAGTGAATGAGCAGTTCTTC. Protein sequence: CASSYQGGVNEQFF. The full variable domain, in which reference TRBV11-2 and TRBJ2-1 provide the parts outside the CDR3, is EAGVAQSPRYKIIEKRQSVAFWCNPISGHATLYWYQQILGQGPKLLIQFQNNGVVDDSQLPKDRFSAERLKGVDSTLKIQPAKLEDSAVYLCASSYQGGVNEQFFGPGTRLTVL.

As to this clonotype: This beta chain is an unintended read in a library built for alpha chains; its size means little. V is TRBV19 and J is TRBJ2-2; TRBD2 matches at 10 bases. The J segment lost 4 bases and the V segment lost 5 bases, leaving 4 bases of the junction unmatched. The CDR3 runs to 15 residues. Per the germline V gene, CDR1 is LNHDA and CDR2 is SQIVND (reference sequence). The CDR3 is CASSGTSGTTGELFF. In DNA, the CDR3 is TGTGCCAGTAGTGGTACTAGCGGGACCACCGGGGAGCTGTTTTTT. The full variable domain, its missing parts supplied by reference TRBV19 and TRBJ2-2, is DGGITQSPKYLFRKEGQNVTLSCEQNLNHDAMYWYRQDPGQGLRLIYYSQIVNDFQKGDIAEGYSVSREKKESFPLTVTSAQKNPTAFYLCASSGTSGTTGELFFGEGSRLTVL.

This clonotype has a count of ten or more. The library was prepared for alpha chains; this beta chain is a stray read, so its frequency means little. The chain recombines TRBV6-2 or TRBV6-3 with TRBJ2-2; D is uncertain. V lost 4 bases and J 4 bases, leaving 13 bases between the germline ends. The V gene's germline CDR1 is MNHEY and CDR2 SVGEGT. The CDR3 runs to 15 residues. CDR3 in amino acids: CASSFMGSGTGELFF. Written as DNA, the CDR3 is TGTGCCAGCAGTTTCATGGGGTCGGGCACCGGGGAGCTGTTTTTT.

This clonotype was seen many times. Within a library made for alpha chains, this beta chain is off target, and its count is uninformative. V and J are TRBV6-5 and TRBJ2-5; 7 bases map to TRBD2. V dropped 4 bases and J dropped 5; count of bases not matched to a gene: 7. Germline assignment: CDR1 MNHEY and CDR2 SVGAGI. CDR3 size: 14 residues. For the CDR3, the DNA is TGTGCCAGCAGTTTGAGCGGGGTGAATGAGACCCAGTACTTC. This gives the protein CASSLSGVNETQYF.

This clonotype was seen at least ten times. This beta chain appears as a stray read in a library generated for alpha chains; its size is not informative. This chain connects TRBV27 to TRBJ2-5; TRBD2 aligns across 9 bases. CDR3 size: 16 residues. From germline, CDR1 is MNHEY and CDR2 SMNVEV (reference sequence). Losses at the gene ends were 1 base for V and 2 bases for J; bases not matched to a gene: 5. The CDR3 here is CASSLFSGSTQETQYF. The CDR3 coding sequence is TGTGCCAGCAGTTTATTTAGCGGGAGTACACAAGAGACCCAGTACTTC.

This clonotype is deemed medium-sized. Within a library made for alpha chains, this beta chain is off target, and its count is uninformative. The genes are TRBV7-3 and TRBJ2-1; no definite D call. The CDR3 spans 16 residues. Per germline, CDR1 SGHTA and CDR2 FQGTGA. V dropped 3 bases and J dropped 3 bases, with 15 bases sitting between them. The CDR3 is CASSFGPTSRYNEQFF. CDR3 bases: TGTGCCAGCAGCTTCGGACCAACAAGTCGCTACAATGAGCAGTTCTTC.

This clonotype was recorded a few times. This beta chain is an off-target read within a library intended for alpha chains, so its frequency means little. The chain is built from TRBV7-2 and TRBJ2-7; perhaps TRBD1 as D (6 bases). Germline CDR1 is SGHTA and CDR2 is FQGNSA. The CDR3 is made up of 13 amino acids. V was cut by 6 bases and J by 2 bases, with 11 bases left in between. DNA of the CDR3: TGTGCCAGCAGTGCCGGGACAACCTACGAGCAGTACTTC. Protein sequence: CASSAGTTYEQYF.

This clonotype is judged medium-sized (0.01 to 0.1%). This beta chain is a stray sequence in a library constructed for alpha chains; its clone size is not meaningful. V and J are TRBV7-8 and TRBJ2-3, with 10 bases lining up with TRBD2. Germline V gene data show CDR1 as SGHVS and CDR2 as FQNEAQ. J was trimmed by 0 bases and V by 1 base; bases with no gene match: 1. This CDR3 contains 16 residues. The CDR3, as DNA: TGTGCCAGCAGCTTAGTAGCGGGGGGTAGCACAGATACGCAGTATTTT. It encodes CASSLVAGGSTDTQYF.

Ten or more counts support this clonotype. Because the library targeted alpha chains, this beta chain is an off-target read whose size means little. J is TRBJ2-1 and V is TRBV30, with a tentative D call TRBD2 (6 bases). Germline V gene lookup returns CDR1 GTSNPN and CDR2 SVGIG (reference sequence). With 0 bases removed from V and 6 bases from J, the gap between germline ends came to 15 bases. CDR3 length equals 15 residues. DNA of the CDR3: TGTGCCTGGAGTGTACGTTGGAGGGGAGGCAATGAGCAGTTCTTC. Protein product: CAWSVRWRGGNEQFF.

By share, this clonotype counts as medium-sized. This beta chain is an unintended read in a library built for alpha chains; its size means little. CDR3 DNA sequence: TGTGCCAGCAGTACTACAGGGAGGACTGAAGCTTTCTTT. Amino acid sequence: CASSTTGRTEAFF. V usage is TRBV27 and J usage is TRBJ1-1, with D possibly matching TRBD1 (6 bases). V was clipped by 5 bases and J by 5 bases, with 12 bases between them. The CDR3 totals 13 residues. Germline assignment: CDR1 MNHEY and CDR2 SMNVEV (reference sequence).

By sample share, this clonotype is medium-sized. This beta chain appears as a stray read in a library generated for alpha chains; its size is not informative. V usage is TRBV20-1 and J usage is TRBJ1-1; D unresolved. CDR1 DFQATT and CDR2 SNEGSKA come from the germline V gene (reference sequence). The length of the CDR3 is 10 residues. V gave up 3 bases and J gave up 11 bases, with 10 bases separating them. This chain's CDR3 is CSASRGSAFF. The CDR3 nucleotides are TGCAGTGCTAGTCGGGGATCTGCTTTCTTT.